This T cell receptor (beta chain) was found in a study of shared clonotypes between healthy human individuals. General study points: A limitation of the genetic and exposure-history diversity represented arose from few donors.

The CDR3 contains 16 residues. Germline assignment: CDR1 SGHTA and CDR2 FQGTGA. Germline trimming cut 5 bases from V and 1 base from J; bases unmatched to any gene: 6. Details on this clone: The antigen is not known. The sample contains more than one DNA sequence encoding this CDR3.

Data came from immunoSEQ multiplex PCR; TCRdb stores just in-frame clones and leaves some out. The table records millions of clones, over 90% of them present only once. The V and J genes are TRBV7-3 and TRBJ2-2; 8 nucleotides match TRBD1. Sequencing input: naive CD4+ T cells from PBMCs. As for subset: CD45RA+ positively selected. This TCR derives from a man aged 18 to 30 in good health. Some clones in this sample may be carry-over from other donors' samples. The DNA for the CDR3 is TGTGCCAGCAGCCTCTCCGGGACAGGGAACACCGGGGAGCTGTTTTTT. As protein: CASSLSGTGNTGELFF.